The rows below give T cell receptor beta chains drawn from one sample of a study of T cell responses to AZD1222 COVID-19 vaccine. Clones were read by immunoSEQ multiplex PCR, and TCRdb kept only the in-frame ones, dropping some. The sample has more than 95,000 clones, 75% to 90% seen once. The material was peripheral blood, obtained on day 0 of AZD1222 vaccination. The receptors shown here come from an adult in good health. CDR3s leave out the opening cysteine and the closing phenylalanine or tryptophan. Rows may omit the clone size; those that give it use once, few, many or a size class.

abundance: .; v_gene: TRBV29-1; CDR3aa: SVRRNEQF
abundance: .; v_gene: TRBV6-5; CDR3aa: ASGPGSYEQY
abundance: .; v_gene: TRBV5-1; CDR3aa: ASSLVGTPGANVLT
abundance: once; v_gene: TRBV6-5; CDR3aa: ASSYWRGTAAGYT
abundance: .; v_gene: TRBV7-9; CDR3aa: ATAPMGNTGLEPQH
abundance: once; v_gene: TRBV11-3; CDR3aa: ASSLESRVGEQY
abundance: .; v_gene: TRBV27; CDR3aa: ASSSDGTSGASSYNEQF
abundance: .; v_gene: TRBV6-1; CDR3aa: ASSEPWRETSNEQY
abundance: .; v_gene: TRBV10-3; CDR3aa: AIRTTANTEAF
abundance: .; v_gene: TRBV3-1/TRBV3-2; CDR3aa: ASSQVPASLEQY
abundance: .; v_gene: TRBV6-5; CDR3aa: ASSYSIAMGIDEQY
abundance: few; v_gene: TRBV11-3; CDR3aa: ASSSGQGAYEQY
abundance: once; v_gene: TRBV7-2; CDR3aa: ASSLRQGTHSNQPQH
abundance: .; v_gene: TRBV18; CDR3aa: ASSPAGEKLF
abundance: .; v_gene: TRBV5-6; CDR3aa: ASSLWGLDGLKTQY
abundance: .; v_gene: TRBV6-5; CDR3aa: ASSYLGDRGYGYT
abundance: once; v_gene: TRBV7-9; CDR3aa: ASSPPSRKVNTEAF